A selection of T cell receptor beta chains follows, all from one sample in a study of blood T cell repertoires in COVID-19. Profiling relied on immunoSEQ multiplex PCR, and the TCRdb table lists in-frame clones only, not all of them. Of 45,000 to 55,000 clones listed, less than 90% are singletons. The sequencing sample was made of peripheral blood. The receptor source for this set is a man aged 50 to 60 with acute or convalescent COVID-19. The CDR3 runs from the conserved cysteine through the conserved F or W. A D gene is named only where the DNA matches it firmly. Not every row has a clone size; where given, it reads once, few, many or a size class.

abundance	d_gene	v_gene	j_gene	CDR3nt	CDR3aa
few	TRBD1	TRBV7-2	TRBJ2-5	TGTGCCAGCAGCTTAGGTAGGCCCGGGACAGGCCAAGAGACCCAGTACTTC	CASSLGRPGTGQETQYF
.	.	TRBV7-9	TRBJ2-7	TGTGCCAGCAGCACTACAGGGTACGAGCAGTACTTC	CASSTTGYEQYF
.	.	TRBV6-5	TRBJ2-5	TGTGCCACCAGACGCGGGTATAGTGAGACCCAGTACTTC	CATRRGYSETQYF
few	.	TRBV24-1	TRBJ2-1	TGTGCCACCAGTGATTTGAACAGCTTTGGCTCCTACAATGAGCAGTTCTTC	CATSDLNSFGSYNEQFF
.	.	TRBV9	TRBJ1-1	TGTGCCAGCAGTCCCCAGGGACACCTGAACACTGAAGCTTTCTTT	CASSPQGHLNTEAFF
.	TRBD2	TRBV11-2	TRBJ2-1	TGTGCCAGCAGCAATATAGCGGGGGGCCTAAACAATGAGCAGTTCTTC	CASSNIAGGLNNEQFF
.	.	TRBV10-1	TRBJ2-7	TGCGCCAGCAGTCCATCTATAACCTACGAGCAGTACTTC	CASSPSITYEQYF
.	.	TRBV7-2	TRBJ1-1	TGTGCCAGCAGCTTAGGATTCGGGAACACTGAAGCTTTCTTT	CASSLGFGNTEAFF
.	TRBD2	TRBV18	TRBJ2-1	TGTGCCAGCTCAGGGACTAGCGTAGTAGAGTCCTACAATGAGCAGTTCTTC	CASSGTSVVESYNEQFF
.	.	TRBV4-1	TRBJ2-7	TGCGCCAGCAGTCCGACAGAGTCCTACGAGCAGTACTTC	CASSPTESYEQYF
.	.	TRBV4-2	TRBJ1-2	TGTGCCAGCAGCCAAGATCGGGAGACCAGGGCTATCTATGGCTACACCTTC	CASSQDRETRAIYGYTF
few	.	TRBV7-9	TRBJ1-3	TGTGCCAGCAGCCCGCGGGAGGACACCATATATTTT	CASSPREDTIYF
.	TRBD1	TRBV6-5	TRBJ2-7	TGTGCCAGCACCCCACGGACAGGGTTCAACTACGAGCAGTACTTC	CASTPRTGFNYEQYF
.	TRBD1	TRBV7-9	TRBJ1-5	TGTGCCAGCAGCTTAAGTACCAATGTCGACAGGGGAAATCAGCCCCAGCATTTT	CASSLSTNVDRGNQPQHF
.	.	TRBV19	TRBJ1-2	TGTGCCAGTAGTATTAAGGCACGGGAGTATGGCTACACCTTC	CASSIKAREYGYTF
.	.	TRBV2	TRBJ1-2	TGTGCCAGAGAGGAAACAGGGCATCATGGCTACACCTTC	CAREETGHHGYTF
.	.	TRBV5-1	TRBJ1-1	TGCGCCAGCAGCATGGACGGAGTTGAGACTGAAGCTTTCTTT	CASSMDGVETEAFF
.	TRBD1	TRBV2	TRBJ1-2	TGTGCCAGCAGACCCGGGACAGGGACTAACTATGGCTACACCTTC	CASRPGTGTNYGYTF
.	TRBD1	TRBV30	TRBJ2-7	TGTGCCTGTCTGTACCCGGGGACAGGGACCTACGAGCAGTACTTC	CACLYPGTGTYEQYF
few	.	TRBV5-6	TRBJ2-1	TGTGCCAGCAGTATAAAAGGACTCAATGAGCAGTTCTTC	CASSIKGLNEQFF
once	.	TRBV19	TRBJ2-7	TGTGCCAGTAGTATAGTAGCCAGGGGATTCGACGAGCAGTACTTC	CASSIVARGFDEQYF
.	TRBD2	TRBV2	TRBJ2-1	TGTGCCAGCATAAGCGGGAGCTCCTACAATGAGCAGTTCTTC	CASISGSSYNEQFF
.	.	TRBV28	TRBJ1-4	TGTGCCAGCAGCTCCAGGTGGCAGGAACTTGAAAAACTGTTTTTT	CASSSRWQELEKLFF
.	.	TRBV27	TRBJ1-1	TGTGCCAGCAGCGGACTCCTCGAGGGAGGAACTGAAGCTTTCTTT	CASSGLLEGGTEAFF
.	TRBD1	TRBV7-9	TRBJ2-6	TGTGCCAGCAGCTTAGTACTAGGACAGGGTTTACTTGGGGCCAACGTCCTGACTTTC	CASSLVLGQGLLGANVLTF
.	TRBD1	TRBV3-1/TRBV3-2	TRBJ1-2	TGTGCCAGCAGCCGGCAGGGGGCGCAGGGCACCTTC	CASSRQGAQGTF
once	TRBD2	TRBV10-3	TRBJ2-1	TGTGCCATCAGACTAGCGGGAGGCAATGAGCAGTTCTTC	CAIRLAGGNEQFF